The source of this TCR beta chain is a study of T cell responses to AZD1222 COVID-19 vaccine. Assay: immunoSEQ multiplex PCR; the TCRdb copy retains only in-frame clones and omits some. Altogether 240,000 or so clones are present, more than 85% being singletons, with the ten largest covering about 0.5%. This CDR3 contains 15 residues. V dropped 5 bases and J dropped 0 bases, with 14 bases sitting between them. From germline, CDR1 is SGDLS and CDR2 YYNGEE. The chain combines TRBV9 with TRBJ1-1, with a possible D match to TRBD1 (6 bases). The sample in question was peripheral blood, obtained on day 0 of AZD1222 vaccination. The origin of this receptor is an adult in good health. CDR3 nucleotide sequence: TGTGCCAGCAGTGTCGGGACATTCATGAACACTGAAGCTTTCTTT. Protein product: CASSVGTFMNTEAFF.